The 30 T cell receptor beta chains below come from one sample, sequenced in a study of breast tumors, draining lymph nodes, adjacent tissues. TCRdb analysed the multiplex PCR reads with MiXCR anew, one entry per CDR3 protein. The sample has under 150,000 distinct CDR3 sequences, 20% to 25% seen once. Breast cancer patients provided tissue from their axillary draining lymph nodes. Material: axillary lymph node tissue. These receptors all come from a female donor with breast cancer. Some clones in this sample may be carry-over from other donors' samples.

V usage is TRBV5-8 and J usage is TRBJ2-7; possibly TRBD1 for D (5 bases). The germline CDR1 and CDR2 sequences are SGHTS and YDEGEE. The V and J ends lost 4 bases and 3 bases respectively, with 20 bases between them. There are 16 residues in the CDR3. CDR3 residues: CASSNYTRTNLYEQYF. CDR3 DNA sequence: TGTGCCAGCAGCAATTATACCAGGACAAATCTCTACGAGCAGTACTTC.

A remark on this clonotype: This CDR3 is missing its conserved last phenylalanine or tryptophan, likely due to a read error. The chain combines TRBV9 with TRBJ2-1; 13 bases fit TRBD2. Germline values: CDR1 SGDLS, CDR2 YYNGEE. The ends lost 3 bases at V and 7 bases at J; junction bases unmatched: 4. CDR3 size: 15 residues. The CDR3 here is CASSGGLAGMNEQFL. In DNA, the CDR3 is TGTGCCAGCAGCGGGGGACTAGCGGGAATGAATGAGCAGTTCCTC.

Concerning this clonotype: It may be a read error: a sequence one base away is much more abundant. V and J are TRBV18 and TRBJ2-5; the match to TRBD2 covers 7 bases. In germline, CDR1 is KGHSH, CDR2 LQKENI. The CDR3 spans 14 residues. CDR3 DNA sequence: TGTGCCAGCCCACCGAGGCGGGAGCGGGAGACCCAGTACTTC. Encoded protein: CASPPRRERETQYF.

This clonotype occurred many times. V usage is TRBV19 and J usage is TRBJ2-5, with D hard to call. The CDR3 loop spans 13 amino acids. CDR1 is LNHDA, CDR2 SQIVND, per germline (reference sequence). Trimming cost V 5 bases and J 12 bases, with 19 bases left between them. In DNA form, the CDR3 reads TGTGCCAGTAGTGTTCCACCTGTCTCTATTAAGTACTTC. Translating gives CASSVPPVSIKYF.

This clonotype was detected many times. The J gene is TRBJ2-3, the V gene TRBV12-3 or TRBV12-4; 9 bases map to TRBD2. The J segment lost 3 bases and the V segment lost 6 bases, leaving 4 bases of the junction unmatched. CDR3 length: 14 residues. The CDR3 bases are TGTGCCAGCAGGCTAGCGGGAAGTACAGATACGCAGTATTTT. It translates to CASRLAGSTDTQYF.

Regarding this clonotype: A much larger clonotype is one base distant, so this may be a read error. The CDR3 ends on some other residue instead of the conserved phenylalanine or tryptophan, so this is likely a read error. The chain carries TRBV6-6 and TRBJ2-7; D could derive from TRBD1 or TRBD2 (5 bases each). Trimming took off 7 bases at V and 2 bases at J, with 12 bases between the two ends. CDR1 and CDR2 from the germline V gene are MNHNY and SVGAGI (reference sequence). The CDR3 is 13 amino acids. CDR3 sequence reads: CASKGTGTYEQYC. The DNA for the CDR3 is TGTGCCAGCAAAGGGACCGGGACCTACGAGCAGTACTGC.

This clonotype was observed at least ten times. V usage is TRBV19 and J usage is TRBJ2-7, with D possibly being TRBD2 (6 bases). Trimming shortened V by 9 bases and J by 3 bases, and 27 bases separated the two germline ends. This CDR3 is 17 amino acids long. From germline, CDR1 is LNHDA and CDR2 SQIVND (reference sequence). The CDR3 reads CARGRWRRSGQIYEQYF. CDR3 nucleotides: TGTGCCAGGGGGCGCTGGAGGAGAAGCGGGCAGATCTACGAGCAGTACTTC.

This clonotype was counted ten times or more. The chain is built from TRBV3-1 and TRBJ1-2, with TRBD1 matching over 7 bases. The V gene's germline CDR1 is LGHDT and CDR2 YNNKEL (reference sequence). This CDR3 contains 12 residues. The V and J ends lost 5 bases and 8 bases, in that order; junction bases with no gene match: 5. Here the CDR3 DNA reads TGTGCCAGCAGCTTTACAGGGGCCGGCTACACCTTC. Encoded protein: CASSFTGAGYTF.

This clonotype was observed a handful of times. V gene TRBV19 combines with J gene TRBJ2-1, with 12 bases lining up with TRBD2. The CDR3 has 17 residues. Trimming removed 7 bases from V and 0 bases from J; junction bases left unmatched: 7. Germline CDR1 and CDR2: LNHDA and SQIVND (reference sequence). The CDR3 DNA is TGTGCCAGTAAAACTAGCGGGGGGCTTAGCTCCTACAATGAGCAGTTCTTC. This gives the protein CASKTSGGLSSYNEQFF. The full variable domain, with the rest looked up from reference TRBV19 and TRBJ2-1, is DGGITQSPKYLFRKEGQNVTLSCEQNLNHDAMYWYRQDPGQGLRLIYYSQIVNDFQKGDIAEGYSVSREKKESFPLTVTSAQKNPTAFYLCASKTSGGLSSYNEQFFGPGTRLTVL.

The sample holds many counts of this clonotype. The chain carries TRBV7-8 and TRBJ2-3; TRBD2 might be the D (6 bases). CDR1 SGHVS and CDR2 FQNEAQ come from the germline V gene. The germline V and J ends were trimmed by 1 base and 0 bases, with 11 bases remaining between them. The CDR3 consists of 16 residues. The CDR3 loop is CASSLGSGLSTDTQYF. The CDR3 DNA follows: TGTGCCAGCAGCTTAGGCAGCGGGCTTAGCACAGATACGCAGTATTTT.

Many counts were recorded for this clonotype. The rearrangement links TRBV7-2 to TRBJ2-1, with 13 bases lining up with TRBD2. With 0 bases clipped from V and 4 bases from J, the junction kept 6 bases outside the gene matches. This CDR3 has 18 amino acids. The germline gives CDR1 SGHTA, CDR2 FQGNSA. The CDR3 sequence is CASSLASGTSGNYNEQFF. In nucleotides, the CDR3 is TGTGCCAGCAGCTTAGCTTCCGGGACTAGCGGGAATTACAATGAGCAGTTCTTC.

This clonotype has a count of ten or more. The rearrangement links TRBV7-8 to TRBJ2-7, with D perhaps TRBD1 (5 bases). CDR1 and CDR2 from the germline V gene are SGHVS and FQNEAQ. The CDR3 sequence is 12 residues long. V was cut by 6 bases and J by 4 bases, with 10 bases left in between. The DNA for the CDR3 is TGTGCCAGCAGTTACCAGGGATACGAGCAGTACTTC. It codes for CASSYQGYEQYF.

Worth noting for this clonotype: Being one base from a much bigger clone, this may be a read error. It is likely a read error, because the conserved phenylalanine at the end of the CDR3 is missing. The rearrangement uses TRBV5-1 and TRBJ2-5, with D uncertain. Deletions cut 0 bases from V and 6 bases from J, with 9 bases between. The CDR3 sequence is 13 residues long. From germline, CDR1 is SGHRS and CDR2 YFSETQ. The CDR3: CASSLEALQTQYL. CDR3 sequence (DNA): TGCGCCAGCAGCTTGGAAGCCCTACAGACCCAGTACCTC.

In the case of this clonotype: A much more abundant neighbour one base away suggests this may be a read error. This sequence joins TRBV30 and TRBJ2-7, with D maybe TRBD2 (5 bases). The length of the CDR3 is 14 residues. Per the germline V gene, CDR1 is GTSNPN and CDR2 is SVGIG (reference sequence). Between the trimmed V and J ends, which lost 2 bases and 1 base, there was a span of 12 bases. Written as DNA, the CDR3 is TGTGCCTGGAGTAAGGAGGCGCGATCCTACGAGCAGTACTTC. Its protein product is CAWSKEARSYEQYF.

The gene calls are TRBV5-8 and TRBJ1-5, with D maybe TRBD1 (5 bases). V was trimmed by 4 bases and J by 11 bases, leaving 19 bases between them. Germline CDR1 is SGHTS and CDR2 is YDEGEE. This CDR3 has 14 amino acids. CDR3 residues: CASSPGVGTSTQHF. The DNA of the CDR3 is TGTGCCAGCAGCCCGGGGGTCGGGACTTCAACCCAGCATTTT. Using reference TRBV5-8 and TRBJ1-5 for the parts outside the CDR3, the full variable domain is EAGVTQSPTHLIKTRGQQATLRCSPISGHTSVYWYQQALGLGLQFLLWYDEGEERNRGNFPPRFSGRQFPNYSSELNVNALELEDSALYLCASSPGVGTSTQHFGDGTRLSIL.

This clonotype was recorded a few times. A clone one base away is much larger, so this may be a read error. J is TRBJ2-3 and V is TRBV9; D is unclear. This CDR3 is built from 12 residues. Trimming took 4 bases from V and 1 from J, leaving 4 bases between them. The germline gives CDR1 SGDLS, CDR2 YYNGEE. The CDR3 is CASSPCTDTQYF. The CDR3 DNA sequence: TGTGCCAGCAGCCCTTGCACAGATACGCAGTATTTT.

This clonotype appeared many times. CDR3 DNA: TGTGCCAGCAGTGAACGACAGAGCCCTTTCTCCTACGAGCAGTACTTC. This translates into CASSERQSPFSYEQYF. The chain uses TRBV6-1 and TRBJ2-7; weak D call: TRBD1 (5 bases). V lost 2 bases and J 0 bases, leaving 14 bases between the germline ends. This CDR3 spans 16 amino acids. CDR1 is MNHNS, CDR2 SASEGT, per germline.

This clonotype has just a few counts. The CDR3 DNA is TGCGCCAGCAGTGAGATCGGTAGCGGGGGGAGAAAGTTCTTC. It specifies CASSEIGSGGRKFF. The V call is TRBV10-1, the J call TRBJ2-1; 10 positions match TRBD2. Germline assignment: CDR1 WNHNN and CDR2 SYGVQD (reference sequence). J gave up 14 bases and V 2 bases, and 9 bases lay outside the gene matches. This CDR3 spans 14 amino acids.

This clonotype was recorded a few times. The chain carries TRBV28 and TRBJ2-1; 8 bases agree with TRBD1. The germline V gene encodes CDR1 MDHEN and CDR2 SYDVKM. Germline trimming cut 6 bases from V and 3 bases from J; bases unmatched to any gene: 10. The CDR3 runs to 16 residues. The CDR3 sequence: CASRLGQGRDYNEQFF. The CDR3 region has the DNA TGTGCCAGCAGATTAGGACAGGGACGAGACTACAATGAGCAGTTCTTC. Full variable domain (remainder filled in from reference TRBV28 and TRBJ2-1): DVKVTQSSRYLVKRTGEKVFLECVQDMDHENMFWYRQDPGLGLRLIYFSYDVKMKEKGDIPEGYSVSREKKERFSLILESASTNQTSMYLCASRLGQGRDYNEQFFGPGTRLTVL.

This clonotype appeared many times. This chain uses TRBV7-3 with TRBJ2-3; unclear D gene. Trimming removed 5 bases at V and 3 bases at J, with 12 bases between. The germline V gene has CDR1 SGHTA and CDR2 FQGTGA. This CDR3 comprises 14 residues. The CDR3 here is CASSPQRSTDTQYF. The DNA for the CDR3 is TGTGCCAGCAGCCCCCAAAGATCAACAGATACGCAGTATTTT.

This chain's CDR3 is CPYQSYEQFF. The CDR3 DNA reads as TGTCCCTATCAGAGCTATGAGCAGTTCTTC. V and J are TRBV28 and TRBJ2-1; D not resolved. Germline CDR1 MDHEN, CDR2 SYDVKM. This CDR3 has 10 amino acids.

This chain joins TRBV27 and TRBJ2-3; 14 bases map to TRBD2. CDR1 and CDR2 (germline): MNHEY, SMNVEV (reference sequence). V lost 5 bases, J lost 7 bases, and 5 bases stayed unmatched. The CDR3 contains 15 residues. The CDR3 loop reads CASSRGLAGENTQYF. The CDR3 DNA sequence: TGTGCCAGCAGTAGGGGACTAGCGGGAGAAAATACGCAGTATTTT.

This clonotype was observed at least ten times. This sequence joins TRBV5-8 and TRBJ2-3, with D tentatively TRBD1 (6 bases). Germline V lookup: CDR1 SGHTS, CDR2 YDEGEE. The germline V and J ends were trimmed by 0 bases and 2 bases, with 13 bases remaining between them. This CDR3 is 16 amino acids long. CDR3: CASSLARGPSTDTQYF. In DNA form, the CDR3 reads TGTGCCAGCAGCTTGGCCAGGGGTCCCTCCACAGATACGCAGTATTTT. The full variable domain, in which reference TRBV5-8 and TRBJ2-3 provide the parts outside the CDR3, is EAGVTQSPTHLIKTRGQQATLRCSPISGHTSVYWYQQALGLGLQFLLWYDEGEERNRGNFPPRFSGRQFPNYSSELNVNALELEDSALYLCASSLARGPSTDTQYFGPGTRLTVL.

A note on this clonotype: A much larger clone lies one base from this, so it may be a read error. The gene calls are TRBV6-1 and TRBJ1-4; D call uncertain. Trimming took 6 bases from V and 4 from J, leaving 12 bases between them. Germline assignment: CDR1 MNHNS and CDR2 SASEGT. This CDR3 contains 14 residues. CDR3 in DNA: TGTGCCAGCAGAGCGGCAGTCCTTAATGAAAAACTGTTTTTT. Translating gives CASRAAVLNEKLFF.

This clonotype was seen at least ten times. V gene TRBV5-1 combines with J gene TRBJ2-3; D unclear. V was cut by 0 bases and J by 2 bases, with 13 bases left in between. The V gene's germline CDR1 is SGHRS and CDR2 YFSETQ. The CDR3 consists of 16 residues. This CDR3 is CASSLAVAAVTDTQYF. DNA of the CDR3: TGCGCCAGCAGCTTGGCAGTGGCGGCGGTCACAGATACGCAGTATTTT.

This clonotype has a handful of counts. J is TRBJ2-2 and V is TRBV28; the D is unclear. This CDR3 region has 14 residues. The V gene lost 2 bases and the J gene lost 1 base, with 5 bases spanning the gap. Germline assignment: CDR1 MDHEN and CDR2 SYDVKM. The CDR3 DNA is TGTGCCAGCAGTTTACAACGGAACACCGGGGAGCTGTTTTTT. This codes for CASSLQRNTGELFF.

This clonotype was recorded many times. The chain uses TRBV12-3 or TRBV12-4 and TRBJ1-6; unclear D gene. Trimming stripped 3 bases from V and 0 bases from J, with 6 bases between. CDR3 length: 15 residues. CDR3 sequence reads: CASSLRSSYNSPLHF. The CDR3 region has the DNA TGTGCCAGCAGTTTGCGGAGCTCCTATAATTCACCCCTCCACTTT.

On this clonotype: A much larger clone sits a single nucleotide away, making a read error possible. The V gene is TRBV19, the J gene TRBJ2-3, with 10 positions matching TRBD1. Germline CDR1 and CDR2: LNHDA and SQIVND (reference sequence). V lost 7 bases to trimming and J lost 4 bases; unmatched junction nucleotides: 8. The CDR3 loop spans 15 amino acids. CDR3 loop: CASTTRTGGADTQYF. The CDR3 DNA reads as TGTGCCAGTACGACCCGGACAGGGGGGGCAGATACGCAGTATTTT.

At least ten counts were recorded for this clonotype. The rearrangement uses TRBV5-4 and TRBJ2-5; D unresolved. CDR3 size: 12 residues. Trimming pared 0 bases from V and 4 bases from J, leaving 4 bases between. Germline V gene data show CDR1 as SGHNT and CDR2 as YYREEE (reference sequence). The CDR3 region has the DNA TGTGCCAGCAGCTTGGACTTAGAGACCCAGTACTTC. Its translation is CASSLDLETQYF.

This clonotype was seen many times. The chain combines TRBV11-2 with TRBJ2-1; D is unresolved. Germline V gene lookup returns CDR1 SGHAT and CDR2 FQNNGV. There are 13 residues in the CDR3. The V end was cut by 6 bases, the J end by 4 bases, with 10 bases between. In nucleotides, the CDR3 is TGTGCCAGCAGTTCGCGACTGTACAATGAGCAGTTCTTC. Translating it yields CASSSRLYNEQFF.